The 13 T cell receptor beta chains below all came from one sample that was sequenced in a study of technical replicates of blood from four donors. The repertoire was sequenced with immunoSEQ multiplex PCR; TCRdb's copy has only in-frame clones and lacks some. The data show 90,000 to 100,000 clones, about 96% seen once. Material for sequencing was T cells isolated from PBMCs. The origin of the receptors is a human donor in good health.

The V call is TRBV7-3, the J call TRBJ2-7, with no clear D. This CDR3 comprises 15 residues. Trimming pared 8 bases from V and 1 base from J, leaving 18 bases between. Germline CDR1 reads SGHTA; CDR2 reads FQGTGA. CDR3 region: CASAEAFGSSYEQYF. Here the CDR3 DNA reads TGTGCCAGCGCAGAGGCTTTTGGTAGTTCCTACGAGCAGTACTTC. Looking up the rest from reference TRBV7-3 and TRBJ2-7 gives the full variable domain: GAGVSQTPSNKVTEKGKYVELRCDPISGHTALYWYRQSLGQGPEFLIYFQGTGAADDSGLPNDRFFAVRPEGSVSTLKIQRTERGDSAVYLCASAEAFGSSYEQYFGPGTRLTVT.

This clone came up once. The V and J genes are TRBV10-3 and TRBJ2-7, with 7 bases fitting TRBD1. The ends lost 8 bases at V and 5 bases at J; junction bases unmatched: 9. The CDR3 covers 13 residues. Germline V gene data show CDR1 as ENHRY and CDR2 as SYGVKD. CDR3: CAIAGTELDEQYF. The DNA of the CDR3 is TGTGCCATCGCAGGGACAGAACTCGACGAGCAGTACTTC.

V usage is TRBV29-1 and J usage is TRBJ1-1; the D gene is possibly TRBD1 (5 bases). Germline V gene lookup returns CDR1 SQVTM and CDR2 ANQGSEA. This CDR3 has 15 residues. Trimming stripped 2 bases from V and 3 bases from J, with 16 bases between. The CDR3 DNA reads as TGCAGCGTTGAAAGGCAGGGAAGTTGGGACACTGAAGCTTTCTTT. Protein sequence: CSVERQGSWDTEAFF.

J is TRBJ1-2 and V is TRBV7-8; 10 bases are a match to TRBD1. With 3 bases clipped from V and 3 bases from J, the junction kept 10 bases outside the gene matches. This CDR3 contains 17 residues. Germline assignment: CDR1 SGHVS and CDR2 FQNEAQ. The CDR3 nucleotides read TGTGCCAGCAGCTTGAATGCCGGGACAGGGGAGTACTATGGCTACACCTTC. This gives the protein CASSLNAGTGEYYGYTF.

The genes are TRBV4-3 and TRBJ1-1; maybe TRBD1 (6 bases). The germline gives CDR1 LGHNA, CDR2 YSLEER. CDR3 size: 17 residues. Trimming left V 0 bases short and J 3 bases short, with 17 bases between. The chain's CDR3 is CASSQDSGGARDTEAFF. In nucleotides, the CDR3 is TGCGCCAGCAGCCAAGACTCGGGGGGGGCCAGGGACACTGAAGCTTTCTTT.

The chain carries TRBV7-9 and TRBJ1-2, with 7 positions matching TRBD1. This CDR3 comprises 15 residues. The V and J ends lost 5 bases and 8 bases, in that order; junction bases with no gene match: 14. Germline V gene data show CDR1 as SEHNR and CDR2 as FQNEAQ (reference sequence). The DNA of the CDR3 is TGTGCCAGCAGCCCACCTCTGGGGGACAGTGAAGGCTACACCTTC. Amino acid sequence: CASSPPLGDSEGYTF.

CDR3 protein: CASSRTWSSYNEQFF. The CDR3 DNA sequence: TGTGCCAGTAGCCGTACATGGAGCTCCTACAATGAGCAGTTCTTC. The rearrangement joins TRBV19 to TRBJ2-1, with D uncertain. CDR1 is LNHDA, CDR2 SQIVND, per germline (reference sequence). Trimming left V 6 bases short and J 0 bases short, with 12 bases between. This CDR3 spans 15 amino acids.

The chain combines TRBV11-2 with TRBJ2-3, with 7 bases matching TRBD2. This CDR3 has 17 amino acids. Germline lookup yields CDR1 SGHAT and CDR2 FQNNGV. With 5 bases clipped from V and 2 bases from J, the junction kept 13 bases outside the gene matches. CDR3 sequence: CASSKTRAGDPTDTQYF. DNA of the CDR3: TGTGCCAGCAGCAAAACCCGGGCGGGAGACCCCACAGATACGCAGTATTTT.

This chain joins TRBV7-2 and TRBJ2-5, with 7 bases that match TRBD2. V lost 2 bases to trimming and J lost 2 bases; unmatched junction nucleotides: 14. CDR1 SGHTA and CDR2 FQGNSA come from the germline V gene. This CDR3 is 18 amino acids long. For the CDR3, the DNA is TGTGCCAGCAGCTTACTTGGCGTCCGCGGGAGAGAACAAGAGACCCAGTACTTC. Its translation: CASSLLGVRGREQETQYF. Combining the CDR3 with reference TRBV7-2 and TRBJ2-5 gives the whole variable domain GAGVSQSPSNKVTEKGKDVELRCDPISGHTALYWYRQSLGQGLEFLIYFQGNSAPDKSGLPSDRFSAERTGGSVSTLTIQRTQQEDSAVYLCASSLLGVRGREQETQYFGPGTRLLVL.

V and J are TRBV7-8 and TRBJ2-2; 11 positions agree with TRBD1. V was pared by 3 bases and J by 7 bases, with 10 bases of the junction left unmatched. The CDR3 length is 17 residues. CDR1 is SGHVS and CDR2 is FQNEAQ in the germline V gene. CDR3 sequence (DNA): TGTGCCAGCAGCTTTACGTCCGGGACAGGGGGTATCGGGGAGCTGTTTTTT. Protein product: CASSFTSGTGGIGELFF.

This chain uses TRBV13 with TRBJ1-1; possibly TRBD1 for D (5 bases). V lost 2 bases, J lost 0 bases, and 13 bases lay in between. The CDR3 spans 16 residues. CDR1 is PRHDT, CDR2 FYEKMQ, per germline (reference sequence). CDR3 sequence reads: CASSLSFQGLNTEAFF. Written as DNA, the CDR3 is TGTGCCAGCAGCTTATCTTTCCAGGGATTGAACACTGAAGCTTTCTTT. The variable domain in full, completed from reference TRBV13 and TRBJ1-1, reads AAGVIQSPRHLIKEKRETATLKCYPIPRHDTVYWYQQGPGQDPQFLISFYEKMQSDKGSIPDRFSAQQFSDYHSELNMSSLELGDSALYFCASSLSFQGLNTEAFFGQGTRLTVV.

As DNA, the CDR3 is TGTGCCAGCAGTAAGGACAGTGGCTATGGCTACACCTTC. It specifies CASSKDSGYGYTF. The J gene is TRBJ1-2, the V gene TRBV5-4; a possible D gene is TRBD1 (6 bases). CDR1 is SGHNT, CDR2 YYREEE, per germline (reference sequence). This CDR3 contains 13 residues. Trimming took 5 bases from V and 4 from J, leaving 12 bases between them.

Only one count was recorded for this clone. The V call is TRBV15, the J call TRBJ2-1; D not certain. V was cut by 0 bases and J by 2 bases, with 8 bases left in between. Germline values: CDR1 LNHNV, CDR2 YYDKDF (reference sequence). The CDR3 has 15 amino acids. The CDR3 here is CATSREEAPYNEQFF. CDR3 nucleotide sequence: TGTGCCACCAGCAGAGAGGAAGCGCCCTACAATGAGCAGTTCTTC.